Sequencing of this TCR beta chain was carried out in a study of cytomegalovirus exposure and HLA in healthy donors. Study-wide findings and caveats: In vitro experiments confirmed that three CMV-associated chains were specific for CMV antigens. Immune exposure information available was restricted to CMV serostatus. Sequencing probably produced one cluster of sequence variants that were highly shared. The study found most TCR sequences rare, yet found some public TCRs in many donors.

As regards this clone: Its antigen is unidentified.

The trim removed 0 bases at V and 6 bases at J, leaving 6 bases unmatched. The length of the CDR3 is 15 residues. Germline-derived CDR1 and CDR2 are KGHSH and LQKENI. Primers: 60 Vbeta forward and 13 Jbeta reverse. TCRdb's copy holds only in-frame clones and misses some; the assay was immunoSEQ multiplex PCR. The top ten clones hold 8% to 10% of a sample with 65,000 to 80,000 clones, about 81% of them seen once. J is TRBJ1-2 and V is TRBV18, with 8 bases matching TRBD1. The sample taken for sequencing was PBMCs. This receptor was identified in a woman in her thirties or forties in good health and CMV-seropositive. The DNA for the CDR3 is TGTGCCAGCTCACCACCTCAGGGGGCAGGGAATGGCTACACCTTC. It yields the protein CASSPPQGAGNGYTF.